What follows are 15 T cell receptor beta chains derived from one specimen sequenced in a study of T cells after yellow fever vaccination. Each CDR3 protein gets one entry after TCRdb re-called the 5' RACE reads with MiXCR. This repertoire shows about 150,000 distinct CDR3 sequences, about 6.2% found once; its top ten account for under 0.8%. The sample consisted of CD4+ T cells sorted from PBMCs, taken 10 days after the yellow fever booster vaccination. The receptors stem from a man aged 25-45 years who received the YFV17D yellow fever vaccine.

The chain combines TRBV4-3 with TRBJ2-5; D unresolved. Germline assignment: CDR1 LGHNA and CDR2 YSLEER. The ends were cut back, 0 bases at V and 3 bases at J, with 8 bases in the middle. This CDR3 is 14 amino acids long. CDR3 bases: TGCGCCAGCAGCCAAGATTGGAGCGAAGAGACCCAGTACTTC. As protein: CASSQDWSEETQYF.

This clonotype was found many times. The rearrangement joins TRBV6-5 to TRBJ2-5, with 9 nucleotides matching TRBD2. Unmatched junction bases numbered 5, after V lost 5 bases and J lost 4 bases. CDR3 size: 14 residues. CDR1 MNHEY and CDR2 SVGAGI come from the germline V gene. CDR3 residues: CASSHRSGGETQYF. CDR3 coding DNA: TGTGCCAGCAGTCACCGTAGCGGGGGAGAGACCCAGTACTTC.

This clonotype appeared many times. The chain links TRBV6-2 or TRBV6-3 to TRBJ2-5; no clear D gene. V was pared by 4 bases and J by 2 bases, with 8 bases between. CDR3 length equals 13 residues. Germline loops: CDR1 MNHEY, CDR2 SVGEGT. CDR3 residues: CASSWLRQETQYF. The CDR3 DNA follows: TGTGCCAGCAGTTGGCTTCGGCAAGAGACCCAGTACTTC.

This clonotype was observed many times. The chain couples TRBV11-3 to TRBJ2-1; D gene uncertain. V was pared by 4 bases and J by 8 bases, with 12 bases between. This CDR3 contains 13 residues. Germline-derived CDR1 and CDR2 are SGHNT and YENEEA. The CDR3 loop reads CASSSAVWDEQFF. CDR3 DNA sequence: TGTGCCAGCAGCTCCGCCGTTTGGGATGAGCAGTTCTTC.

This clonotype was detected ten times or more. V is TRBV6-1 and J is TRBJ2-2; TRBD1 might be the D (5 bases). CDR3 length: 15 residues. Trimming shortened V by 5 bases and J by 1 base, and 11 bases separated the two germline ends. Germline V gene lookup returns CDR1 MNHNS and CDR2 SASEGT. CDR3 amino acids: CASSPFDRNTGELFF. CDR3 in DNA: TGTGCCAGCAGTCCCTTTGACAGGAACACCGGGGAGCTGTTTTTT.

This clonotype was counted only a few times. The V gene is TRBV7-2, the J gene TRBJ2-2; D might be TRBD1 (5 bases). Germline loops: CDR1 SGHTA, CDR2 FQGNSA. This CDR3 has 12 amino acids. V lost 7 bases and J lost 7, with 10 bases in between. The CDR3: CASNTRGGELFF. The DNA of the CDR3 is TGTGCCAGCAATACAAGGGGCGGGGAGCTGTTTTTT.

This clonotype came up many times. This chain uses TRBV20-1 with TRBJ2-7; D ambiguous. Between the trimmed V and J ends, which lost 5 bases and 5 bases, there was a span of 13 bases. From germline, CDR1 is DFQATT and CDR2 SNEGSKA (reference sequence). This CDR3 has 12 amino acids. CDR3 sequence: CSAENIGNEQYF. As DNA, the CDR3 is TGCAGTGCTGAGAACATCGGAAACGAGCAGTACTTC.

This clonotype was seen at least ten times. The V gene is TRBV5-1, the J gene TRBJ1-2, with 12 positions matching TRBD1. Germline CDR1 reads SGHRS; CDR2 reads YFSETQ. This CDR3 is 14 amino acids long. V gave up 6 bases and J gave up 7 bases; unmatched junction bases: 7. The CDR3 nucleotides read TGCGCCAGCACCGATGGGACAGGGGGCACTGGCTACACCTTC. As protein: CASTDGTGGTGYTF.

In its sample, this clonotype was seen many times. This chain joins TRBV12-3 or TRBV12-4 and TRBJ2-4; 11 bases align to TRBD2. V was pared by 8 bases and J by 6 bases, with 12 bases of the junction left unmatched. This CDR3 has 16 amino acids. The CDR3 spells CASGPSGRQQGNIQYF. The CDR3 DNA follows: TGTGCCAGCGGACCTAGCGGGAGGCAACAAGGAAACATTCAGTACTTC.

This clonotype showed up many times. The rearrangement links TRBV4-1 to TRBJ2-3; D is unclear. Germline-derived CDR1 and CDR2 are MGHRA and YSYEKL. Trimming left V 4 bases short and J 6 bases short, with 17 bases between. The CDR3 covers 15 residues. CDR3 in DNA: TGCGCCAGCAGCCTCGGAACCGCTCTCGCGGATACGCAGTATTTT. It specifies CASSLGTALADTQYF.

The V and J genes are TRBV12-1 and TRBJ1-5. TRBV12-1 is termed a pseudogene. The CDR3 has 16 amino acids. The CDR3 nucleotides read TGCGCCAGCGGCTCCAGGCTGCTCGGAAGCAATCAGCCCCAGCATTTT. Its translation is CASGSRLLGSNQPQHF.

This clonotype was counted ten times or more. This rearrangement joins TRBV29-1 to TRBJ2-7; TRBD1 matches at 8 bases. The germline V gene has CDR1 SQVTM and CDR2 ANQGSEA. The CDR3 length is 11 residues. The trim removed 6 bases at V and 6 bases at J, leaving 4 bases unmatched. CDR3 nucleotides: TGCAGCGTAGAACAGGGGGGCGAGCAGTACTTC. Residues: CSVEQGGEQYF.

This clonotype was counted ten times or more. At one boundary the junction diverges from the germline segment, which might be a read error. The chain recombines TRBV6-2 or TRBV6-3 with TRBJ2-5; D is ambiguous. The CDR3 extends over 14 amino acids. The V gene's germline CDR1 is MNHEY and CDR2 SVGEGT. This CDR3 reads CASNPRGTQGTQYF. For the CDR3, the DNA is TGTGCCAGCAACCCCCGTGGTACTCAAGGGACCCAGTACTTC.

This clonotype was detected only a few times. The chain links TRBV24-1 to TRBJ2-3; D possibly matches TRBD1 or TRBD2 (5 bases each). This CDR3 is 12 amino acids long. V was trimmed by 6 bases and J by 4 bases, leaving 7 bases between them. CDR1 and CDR2 from the germline V gene are KGHDR and SFDVKD. CDR3 in amino acids: CATSRDADTQYF. The DNA for the CDR3 is TGTGCCACCAGTCGGGACGCAGATACGCAGTATTTT.

This clonotype was found many times. This rearrangement joins TRBV12-3 or TRBV12-4 to TRBJ1-2; weak D call: TRBD1 (5 bases). The CDR3 is 16 residues long. V was clipped by 3 bases and J by 4 bases, with 18 bases between them. The CDR3, as DNA: TGTGCCAGCAGTTTTGCCGGGACTGAGTTCGGCTATGGCTACACCTTC. Its protein product is CASSFAGTEFGYGYTF.